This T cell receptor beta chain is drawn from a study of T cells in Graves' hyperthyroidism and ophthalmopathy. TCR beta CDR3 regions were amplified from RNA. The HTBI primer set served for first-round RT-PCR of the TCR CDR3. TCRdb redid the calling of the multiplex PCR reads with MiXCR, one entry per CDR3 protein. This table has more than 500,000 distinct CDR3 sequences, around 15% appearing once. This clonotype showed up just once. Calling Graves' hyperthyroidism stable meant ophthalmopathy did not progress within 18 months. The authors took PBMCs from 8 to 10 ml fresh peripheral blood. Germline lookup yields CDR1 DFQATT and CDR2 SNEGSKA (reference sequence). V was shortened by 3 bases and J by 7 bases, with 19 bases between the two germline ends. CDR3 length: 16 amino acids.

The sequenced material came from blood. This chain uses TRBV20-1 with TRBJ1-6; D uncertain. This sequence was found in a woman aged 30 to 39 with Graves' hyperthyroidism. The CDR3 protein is CSASMHNAGSNSPLHF. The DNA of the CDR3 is TGCAGTGCTAGTATGCACAACGCGGGATCGAATTCACCCCTCCACTTT.